The rows below give T cell receptor beta chains drawn from one sample of a study of T cell repertoires in cytomegalovirus infection. In TCRdb, the reads were re-called with MiXCR into one record per CDR3 protein. The sample consists of around 300,000 distinct CDR3 sequences, 25% of them appearing once. These receptors' antigens are unknown. The specimen was cultured PBMCs, collected from culture after CMV antigen stimulation. These TCRs come from a human donor in good health (CMV status not recorded). Some clones in this sample may be carry-over from other donors' samples. CDR3s leave out the opening cysteine and the closing phenylalanine or tryptophan.

j_gene,v_gene,CDR3aa
TRBJ1-1,TRBV4-2,ASSHGQGGTEAF
TRBJ2-1,TRBV12-5,ASGPGGPFDEQF
TRBJ1-2,TRBV7-2,ASSFIGLGYGYT
TRBJ1-2,TRBV6-2/TRBV6-3,ASSTGTGNYGYT
TRBJ2-7,TRBV7-9,ASSYTSGLTYEQY
TRBJ2-1,TRBV7-2,ASSQTSGVYNEQF
TRBJ2-3,TRBV7-2,ASMRSGRITDTQY
TRBJ2-1,TRBV4-3,ASSVTTVGGEQF
TRBJ1-5,TRBV7-9,ASSGGTGGKGNQPQH
TRBJ2-2,TRBV2,ASRGGTFNSWELF
TRBJ1-1,TRBV7-2,ASNAGPGNTEAF
TRBJ1-1,TRBV20-1,SASRRDTEAF
TRBJ2-1,TRBV27,ATRTSYNEQF
TRBJ2-3,TRBV9,ASSSPDKGLTDTQY
TRBJ1-5,TRBV28,ASKTGGNQPQH
TRBJ2-1,TRBV7-2,ASSPRQAYNEQF
TRBJ2-2,TRBV27,ASSVNTGELF
TRBJ2-4,TRBV7-2,ASSFGIAKNIQY
TRBJ1-1,TRBV7-2,ASSLVGESTEAF
TRBJ2-3,TRBV12-3/TRBV12-4,ASRTGDLRGTQY
TRBJ2-5,TRBV10-3,AISVNGQETQY
TRBJ1-5,TRBV19,ASSGRTGTQPQH